This T cell receptor beta chain was captured in a study of cytomegalovirus exposure and HLA in healthy donors. Comment on this clone: What it recognizes is unknown.

Overall study results and limits: Diagnosis of cytomegalovirus status made by the classifier reportedly showed high specificity and sensitivity. Overall, approximately 150 TCR beta chains were annotated as cytomegalovirus-associated. Available immune exposure information was restricted to CMV serostatus only.

Germline CDR1 reads MDHEN; CDR2 reads SYDVKM. Trimming shortened V by 2 bases and J by 4 bases, and 6 bases separated the two germline ends. The CDR3 is 13 residues long. The primer mix had 60 Vbeta and 13 Jbeta primers. Assay: immunoSEQ multiplex PCR; the TCRdb copy retains only in-frame clones and omits some. The table for this sample gives tens of thousands of clones. The sample comprised PBMCs. The chain employs TRBV28 and TRBJ1-5; D is uncertain. This sequence was found in a woman in her thirties or forties in good health and CMV-seropositive. CDR3 sequence: CASSLNTNQPQHF. The CDR3 nucleotides are TGTGCCAGCAGTTTAAACACGAATCAGCCCCAGCATTTT. Full variable domain (outside the CDR3, taken from reference TRBV28 and TRBJ1-5): DVKVTQSSRYLVKRTGEKVFLECVQDMDHENMFWYRQDPGLGLRLIYFSYDVKMKEKGDIPEGYSVSREKKERFSLILESASTNQTSMYLCASSLNTNQPQHFGDGTRLSIL.